The rows below give T cell receptor beta chains drawn from one sample of a study of CD8 T cells in ankylosing spondylitis. MiXCR, run by TCRdb on the 5' RACE reads, gives a single entry per CDR3 protein. The sample records around 130,000 distinct CDR3 sequences, over 6% being singletons. The specimen was blood, either unsorted or a sorted T cell fraction (not recorded which). These receptors all stem from a male donor with ankylosing spondylitis or in good health (not recorded which). The CDR3 runs from the conserved cysteine through the conserved F or W. Each record gives: clone size, V gene, J gene, D gene, CDR3 protein, CDR3 DNA. A D gene is named only where the DNA matches it firmly. Rows give clone size only sometimes, using once, few, many, or a class for an expanded clone.

many	TRBV7-2	TRBJ1-5	TRBD1	CASSRDRVNQPQHF	TGTGCCAGCAGCCGAGACAGGGTCAATCAGCCCCAGCATTTT
many	TRBV11-2	TRBJ2-1	-	CASSGGESSYNEQFF	TGTGCCAGCAGCGGAGGGGAGAGCTCCTACAATGAGCAGTTCTTC
many	TRBV7-2	TRBJ2-3	-	CASSPHVTDTQYF	TGTGCCAGCAGCCCCCATGTTACAGATACGCAGTATTTT
many	TRBV10-3	TRBJ2-1	TRBD2	CAIRGRLAGEGEQFF	TGTGCCATCAGGGGAAGACTAGCGGGGGAGGGTGAGCAGTTCTTC
many	TRBV5-1	TRBJ2-7	TRBD1	CASSLDSGGFYEQYF	TGCGCCAGCAGCTTGGATTCAGGGGGCTTCTACGAGCAGTACTTC
many	TRBV27	TRBJ2-2	-	CASSLFQGPGELFF	TGTGCCAGCAGTTTATTCCAGGGCCCCGGGGAGCTGTTTTTT
many	TRBV9	TRBJ2-2	TRBD1	CASSPPRTGGTGELFF	TGTGCCAGCAGCCCCCCCCGGACAGGGGGCACCGGGGAGCTGTTTTTT
many	TRBV7-2	TRBJ1-1	TRBD1	CASSLAVAGGVDTEAFF	TGTGCCAGCAGCTTAGCGGTGGCAGGGGGCGTTGACACTGAAGCTTTCTTT
many	TRBV6-2/TRBV6-3	TRBJ1-1	-	CASSYSAGVNTEAFF	TGTGCCAGCAGTTACTCGGCGGGAGTGAACACTGAAGCTTTCTTT
many	TRBV9	TRBJ2-1	TRBD2	CASSSRGTSNEQFF	TGTGCCAGCAGCTCCCGGGGGACTAGCAATGAGCAGTTCTTC
many	TRBV10-2	TRBJ2-1	TRBD2	CASSVLAGENEQFF	TGCGCCAGCAGTGTCCTAGCGGGGGAGAATGAGCAGTTCTTC
many	TRBV20-1	TRBJ1-4	TRBD1	CSAREASGGNEKLFF	TGCAGTGCTAGAGAAGCGTCAGGGGGTAATGAAAAACTGTTTTTT
many	TRBV5-1	TRBJ2-1	-	CASSLVIAGSAYNEQFF	TGCGCCAGCAGCTTGGTCATTGCGGGAAGTGCCTACAATGAGCAGTTCTTC
many	TRBV29-1	TRBJ2-7	-	CSVDGRDSYEQYF	TGCAGCGTTGATGGGCGGGACTCCTACGAGCAGTACTTC
many	TRBV7-2	TRBJ2-5	-	CASSLSVFQETQYF	TGTGCCAGCAGCTTAAGCGTTTTCCAAGAGACCCAGTACTTC
-	TRBV7-3	TRBJ2-5	-	CASSGPSGHQYF	TGTGCCAGCAGCGGGCCTTCGGGGCACCAGTACTTC
many	TRBV7-2	TRBJ2-1	-	CASRLGANEQFF	TGTGCCAGCAGACTGGGAGCCAATGAGCAGTTCTTC
many	TRBV12-3/TRBV12-4	TRBJ2-2	-	CASSQTRLGAGELFF	TGTGCCAGCAGCCAGACACGGCTTGGGGCCGGGGAGCTGTTTTTT
many	TRBV2	TRBJ2-3	-	CASSGRAGTDTQYF	TGTGCCAGCAGTGGACGGGCAGGGACAGATACGCAGTATTTT